This is a list of T cell receptor beta chains from one sample in a study of OX40 agonist ivuxolimab in advanced cancers. The method was immunoSEQ multiplex PCR; TCRdb's version includes in-frame clones alone and lacks a portion of them. The profile shows roughly 62,000 clones, roughly 85% of them singletons. The sequenced sample was CD4+ or CD8+ T cells sorted from blood, obtained in a trial of the OX40 agonist ivuxolimab. The source of these receptors is an adult with an advanced solid tumor such as melanoma, head and neck, liver or kidney cancer. Both conserved end residues are part of each CDR3. The D gene is left open where the match is weak. Size values are once, few and many counts, or a class for expanded clones, and some rows have none.

CDR3,DNA,V,D,size,J
CASSPPGLGDGYTF,TGTGCCAGCAGTCCTCCGGGCCTCGGGGATGGCTACACCTTC,TRBV28,.,.,TRBJ1-2
CASSLDTGANEQFF,TGTGCCAGCAGCTTAGATACCGGGGCCAATGAGCAGTTCTTC,TRBV7-3,.,.,TRBJ2-1
CAWTSGARIVTF,TGTGCCTGGACCAGTGGGGCTCGTATTGTCACCTTC,TRBV30,.,.,TRBJ1-2
CASSPGGVRSPLHF,TGCGCCAGCAGCCCCGGCGGGGTCAGGTCACCCCTCCACTTT,TRBV4-1,.,.,TRBJ1-6
CATSRDQGANEQFF,TGTGCCACCAGCAGAGATCAAGGGGCCAATGAGCAGTTCTTC,TRBV15,.,.,TRBJ2-1
CASSPDVRDSYEQYF,TGTGCCAGCAGTCCAGACGTAAGGGACTCCTACGAGCAGTACTTC,TRBV27,.,few,TRBJ2-7
CASRSQGIVAFF,TGTGCCAGCAGATCGCAGGGGATTGTGGCTTTCTTT,TRBV7-9,.,few,TRBJ1-1
CASSPPGRTGEDEKLFF,TGTGCCAGCTCACCACCCGGGAGGACAGGGGAGGATGAAAAACTGTTTTTT,TRBV18,TRBD1,.,TRBJ1-4
CASSWTRTDTQYF,TGTGCCAGCAGCTGGACCCGCACAGATACGCAGTATTTT,TRBV11-3,.,.,TRBJ2-3
CASSRRTLGTGDGHEQFF,TGTGCCAGCAGCCGCAGAACCCTCGGGACAGGGGATGGCCATGAGCAGTTCTTC,TRBV13,TRBD1,.,TRBJ2-1
CASSLDRTYAFF,TGCGCCAGCAGCTTGGACAGGACGTATGCTTTCTTT,TRBV4-1,TRBD1,few,TRBJ1-1
CASSLGAIAGGYNEQFF,TGCGCCAGCAGCTTGGGGGCTATAGCGGGAGGCTACAATGAGCAGTTCTTC,TRBV5-1,TRBD2,.,TRBJ2-1
CAISMSEDTEAFF,TGTGCCATCAGTATGTCTGAGGACACTGAAGCTTTCTTT,TRBV10-3,.,once,TRBJ1-1
CASSPGTYEQYF,TGTGCCAGCTCACCCGGGACCTACGAGCAGTACTTC,TRBV18,.,.,TRBJ2-7
CEVGRDTQYF,TGCGAGGTGGGGAGGGATACGCAGTATTTT,TRBV6-5,.,.,TRBJ2-3
CASSLNHGGELFF,TGTGCCAGCAGCCTAAACCATGGGGGGGAGCTGTTTTTT,TRBV7-2,.,.,TRBJ2-2
CASSFRSADPRKFF,TGTGCCAGCAGCTTCAGGTCGGCGGATCCCCGAAAGTTCTTC,TRBV13,.,.,TRBJ2-1
CASSGQLYNSPLHF,TGTGCCAGCAGTGGACAGCTTTATAATTCACCCCTCCACTTT,TRBV2,.,.,TRBJ1-6
CAISEYSGGGQPQHF,TGTGCCATCAGTGAGTATTCAGGGGGCGGTCAGCCCCAGCATTTT,TRBV10-3,TRBD1,.,TRBJ1-5
CASRSKGYEQYF,TGTGCCAGCAGGTCTAAAGGCTACGAGCAGTACTTC,TRBV6-6,.,.,TRBJ2-7
CAWKAGLAAPTGNEQFF,TGTGCCTGGAAGGCGGGACTAGCGGCCCCAACGGGCAATGAGCAGTTCTTC,TRBV30,TRBD2,.,TRBJ2-1
CASSASYRGIRDYGYTF,TGTGCCAGCAGCGCAAGTTACAGGGGAATAAGGGACTATGGCTACACCTTC,TRBV7-2,TRBD1,.,TRBJ1-2
CASSLSWLAGDTQYF,TGTGCCAGCAGCTTATCCTGGCTAGCGGGAGATACGCAGTATTTT,TRBV11-2,TRBD2,few,TRBJ2-3
CASSVTSGSTDTQYF,TGTGCCAGCAGCGTTACTAGCGGTAGCACAGATACGCAGTATTTT,TRBV7-2,TRBD2,.,TRBJ2-3
CASRGHTGDTEAFF,TGTGCCAGCAGGGGACATACAGGGGACACTGAAGCTTTCTTT,TRBV7-9,TRBD1,.,TRBJ1-1
CASRGGGELFF,TGTGCCAGCCGGGGGGGCGGGGAGCTGTTTTTT,TRBV6-6,TRBD2,.,TRBJ2-2
CASSLGGRAEQYF,TGTGCCAGCAGCTTAGGGGGGCGAGCCGAGCAGTACTTC,TRBV7-2,.,.,TRBJ2-7
CASSQFIGGPQHF,TGCGCCAGCAGCCAATTTATCGGCGGGCCCCAGCATTTT,TRBV4-1,.,few,TRBJ1-5
CASSLTRVSYEQYF,TGTGCCAGCAGCTTGACTAGGGTCTCCTACGAGCAGTACTTC,TRBV7-2,.,.,TRBJ2-7